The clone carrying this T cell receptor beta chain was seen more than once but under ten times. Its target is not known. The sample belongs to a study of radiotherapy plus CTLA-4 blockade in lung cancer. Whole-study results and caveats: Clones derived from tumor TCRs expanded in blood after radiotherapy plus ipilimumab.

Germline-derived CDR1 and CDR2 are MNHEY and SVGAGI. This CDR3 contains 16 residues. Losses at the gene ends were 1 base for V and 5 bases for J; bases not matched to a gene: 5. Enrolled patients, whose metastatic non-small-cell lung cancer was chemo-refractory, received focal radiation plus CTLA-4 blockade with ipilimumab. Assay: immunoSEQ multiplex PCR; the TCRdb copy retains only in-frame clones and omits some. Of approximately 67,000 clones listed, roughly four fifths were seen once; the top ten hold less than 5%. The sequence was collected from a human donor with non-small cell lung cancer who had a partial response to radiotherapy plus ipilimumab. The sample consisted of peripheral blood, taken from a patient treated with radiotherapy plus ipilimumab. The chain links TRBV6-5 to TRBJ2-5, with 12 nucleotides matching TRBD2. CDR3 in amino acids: CASSYFPSGREETQYF. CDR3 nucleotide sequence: TGTGCCAGCAGTTACTTTCCTAGCGGGAGGGAGGAGACCCAGTACTTC.